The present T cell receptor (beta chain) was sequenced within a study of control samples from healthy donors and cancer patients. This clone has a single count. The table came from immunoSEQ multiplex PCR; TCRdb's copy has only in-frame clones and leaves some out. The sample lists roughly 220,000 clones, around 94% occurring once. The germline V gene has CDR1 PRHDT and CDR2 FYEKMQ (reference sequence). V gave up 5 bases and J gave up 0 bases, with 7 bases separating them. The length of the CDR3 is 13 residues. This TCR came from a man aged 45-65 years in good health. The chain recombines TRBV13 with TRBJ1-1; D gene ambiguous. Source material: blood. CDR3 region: CASSRTLNTEAFF. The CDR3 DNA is TGTGCCAGCAGCCGAACATTGAACACTGAAGCTTTCTTT. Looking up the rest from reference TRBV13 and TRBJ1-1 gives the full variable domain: AAGVIQSPRHLIKEKRETATLKCYPIPRHDTVYWYQQGPGQDPQFLISFYEKMQSDKGSIPDRFSAQQFSDYHSELNMSSLELGDSALYFCASSRTLNTEAFFGQGTRLTVV.